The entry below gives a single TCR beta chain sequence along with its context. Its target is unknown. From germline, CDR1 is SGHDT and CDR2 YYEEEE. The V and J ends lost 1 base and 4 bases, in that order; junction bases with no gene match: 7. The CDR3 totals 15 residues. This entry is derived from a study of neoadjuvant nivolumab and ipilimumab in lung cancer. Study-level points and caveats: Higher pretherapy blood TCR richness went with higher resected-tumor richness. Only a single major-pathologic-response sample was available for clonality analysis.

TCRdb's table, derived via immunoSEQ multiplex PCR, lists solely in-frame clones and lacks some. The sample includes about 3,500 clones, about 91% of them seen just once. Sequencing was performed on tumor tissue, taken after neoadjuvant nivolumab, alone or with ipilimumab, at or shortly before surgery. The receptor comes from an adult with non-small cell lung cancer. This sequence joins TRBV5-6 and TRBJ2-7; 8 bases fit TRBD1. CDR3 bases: TGTGCCAGCAGCTTGACCGGGACAGGCCAATACGAGCAGTACTTC. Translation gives CASSLTGTGQYEQYF.